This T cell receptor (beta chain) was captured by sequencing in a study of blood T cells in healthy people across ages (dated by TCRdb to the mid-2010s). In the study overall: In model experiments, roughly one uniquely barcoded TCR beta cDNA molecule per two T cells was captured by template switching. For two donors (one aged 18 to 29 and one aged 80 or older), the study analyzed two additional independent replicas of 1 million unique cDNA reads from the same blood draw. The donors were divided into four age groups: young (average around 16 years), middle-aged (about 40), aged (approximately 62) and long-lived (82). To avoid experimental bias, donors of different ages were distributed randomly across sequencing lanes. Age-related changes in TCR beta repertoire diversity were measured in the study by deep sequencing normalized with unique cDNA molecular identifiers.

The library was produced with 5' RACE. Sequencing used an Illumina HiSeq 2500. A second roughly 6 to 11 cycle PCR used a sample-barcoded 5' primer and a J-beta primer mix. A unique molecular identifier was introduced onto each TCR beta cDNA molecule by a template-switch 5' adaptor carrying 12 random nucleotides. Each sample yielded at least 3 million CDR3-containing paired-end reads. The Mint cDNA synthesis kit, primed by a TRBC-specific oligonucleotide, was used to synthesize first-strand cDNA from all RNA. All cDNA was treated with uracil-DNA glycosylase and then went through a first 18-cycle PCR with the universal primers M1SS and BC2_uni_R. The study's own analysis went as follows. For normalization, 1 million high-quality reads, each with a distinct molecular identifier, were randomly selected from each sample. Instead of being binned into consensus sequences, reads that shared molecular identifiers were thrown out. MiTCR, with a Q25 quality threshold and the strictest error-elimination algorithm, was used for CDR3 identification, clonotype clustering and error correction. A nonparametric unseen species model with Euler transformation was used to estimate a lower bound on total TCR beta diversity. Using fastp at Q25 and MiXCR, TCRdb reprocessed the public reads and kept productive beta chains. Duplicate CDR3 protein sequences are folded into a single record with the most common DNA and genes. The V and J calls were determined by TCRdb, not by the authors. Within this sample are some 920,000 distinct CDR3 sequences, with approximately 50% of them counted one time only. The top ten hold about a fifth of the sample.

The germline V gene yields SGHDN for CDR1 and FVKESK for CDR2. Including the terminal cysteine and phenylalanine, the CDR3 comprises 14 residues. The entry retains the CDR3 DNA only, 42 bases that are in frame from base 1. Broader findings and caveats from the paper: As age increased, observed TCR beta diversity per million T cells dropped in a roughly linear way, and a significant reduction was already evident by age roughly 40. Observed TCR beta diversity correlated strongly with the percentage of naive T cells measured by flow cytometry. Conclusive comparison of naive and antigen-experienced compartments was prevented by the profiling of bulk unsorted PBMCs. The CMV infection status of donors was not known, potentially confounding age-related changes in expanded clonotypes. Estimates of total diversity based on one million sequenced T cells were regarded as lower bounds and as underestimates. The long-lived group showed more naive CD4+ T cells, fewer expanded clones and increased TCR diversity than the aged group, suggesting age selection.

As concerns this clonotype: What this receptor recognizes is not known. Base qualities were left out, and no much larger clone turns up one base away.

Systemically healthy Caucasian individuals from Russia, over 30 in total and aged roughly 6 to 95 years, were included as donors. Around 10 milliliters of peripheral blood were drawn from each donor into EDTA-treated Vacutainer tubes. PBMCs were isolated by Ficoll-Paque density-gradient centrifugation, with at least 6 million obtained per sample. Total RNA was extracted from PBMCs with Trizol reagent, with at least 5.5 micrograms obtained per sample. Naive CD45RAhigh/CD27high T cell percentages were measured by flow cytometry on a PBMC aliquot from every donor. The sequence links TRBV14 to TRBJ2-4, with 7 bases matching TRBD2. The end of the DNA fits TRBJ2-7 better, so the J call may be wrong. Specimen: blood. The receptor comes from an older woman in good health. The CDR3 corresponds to CASSALGLDYEQYF. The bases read TGTGCCAGCAGCGCACTAGGACTAGACTACGAGCAGTACTTC.